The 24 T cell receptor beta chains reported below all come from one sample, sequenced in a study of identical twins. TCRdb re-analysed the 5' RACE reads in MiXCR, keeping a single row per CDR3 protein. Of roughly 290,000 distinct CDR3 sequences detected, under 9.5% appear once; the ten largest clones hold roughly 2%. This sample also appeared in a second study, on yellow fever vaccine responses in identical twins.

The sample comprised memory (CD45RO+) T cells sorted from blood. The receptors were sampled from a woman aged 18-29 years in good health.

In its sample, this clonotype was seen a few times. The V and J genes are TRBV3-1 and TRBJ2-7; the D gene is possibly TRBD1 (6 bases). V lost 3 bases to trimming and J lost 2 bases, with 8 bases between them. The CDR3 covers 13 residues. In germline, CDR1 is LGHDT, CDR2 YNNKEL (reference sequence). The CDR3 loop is CASSHYRAYEQYF. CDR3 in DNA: TGTGCCAGCAGCCATTACAGGGCCTACGAGCAGTACTTC.

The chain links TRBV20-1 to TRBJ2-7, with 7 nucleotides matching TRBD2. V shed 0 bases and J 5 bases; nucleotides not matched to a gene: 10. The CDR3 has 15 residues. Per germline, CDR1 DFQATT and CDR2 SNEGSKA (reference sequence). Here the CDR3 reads CSARDSDASGDEQYF. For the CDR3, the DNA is TGCAGTGCTAGAGATTCGGACGCTAGCGGTGACGAGCAGTACTTC.

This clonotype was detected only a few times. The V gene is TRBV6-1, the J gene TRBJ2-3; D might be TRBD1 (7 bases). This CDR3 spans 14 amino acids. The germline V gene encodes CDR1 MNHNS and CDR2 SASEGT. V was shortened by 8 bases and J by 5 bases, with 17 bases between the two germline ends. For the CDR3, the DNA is TGTGCCAGCGAGGAGGGGGCAGGGGTAGATACGCAGTATTTT. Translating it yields CASEEGAGVDTQYF.

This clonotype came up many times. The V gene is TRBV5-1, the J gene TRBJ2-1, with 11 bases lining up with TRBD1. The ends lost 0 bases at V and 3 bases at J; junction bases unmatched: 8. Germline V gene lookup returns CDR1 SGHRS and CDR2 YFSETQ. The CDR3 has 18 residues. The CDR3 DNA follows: TGCGCCAGCAGCTTGGCCGGTCTTGGGACAGGGGGCTACAATGAGCAGTTCTTC. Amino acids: CASSLAGLGTGGYNEQFF.

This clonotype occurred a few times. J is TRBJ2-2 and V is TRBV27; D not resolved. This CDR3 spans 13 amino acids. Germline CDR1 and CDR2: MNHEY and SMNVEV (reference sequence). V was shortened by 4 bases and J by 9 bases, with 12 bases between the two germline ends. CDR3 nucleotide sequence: TGTGCCAGCAGTTCCGTAGGTGGATGGGAGCTGTTTTTT. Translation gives CASSSVGGWELFF.

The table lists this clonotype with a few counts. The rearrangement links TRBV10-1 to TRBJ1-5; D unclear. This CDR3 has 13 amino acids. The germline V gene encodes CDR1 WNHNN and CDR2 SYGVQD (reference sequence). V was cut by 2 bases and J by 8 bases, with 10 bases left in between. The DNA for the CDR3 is TGCGCCAGCAGTGAGGGGTCGCCCAAGCCCCAGCATTTT. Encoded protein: CASSEGSPKPQHF.

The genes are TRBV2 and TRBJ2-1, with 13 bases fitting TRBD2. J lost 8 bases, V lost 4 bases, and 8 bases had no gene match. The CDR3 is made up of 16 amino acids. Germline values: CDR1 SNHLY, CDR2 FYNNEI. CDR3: CASSGVRTSGSHEQFF. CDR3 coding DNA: TGTGCCAGCAGTGGGGTTCGGACTAGCGGGAGTCATGAGCAGTTCTTC.

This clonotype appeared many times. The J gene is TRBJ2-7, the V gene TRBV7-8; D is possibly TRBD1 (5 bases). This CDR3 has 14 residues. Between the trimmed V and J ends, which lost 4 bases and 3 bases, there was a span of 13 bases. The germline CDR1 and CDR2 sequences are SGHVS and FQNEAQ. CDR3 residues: CASSSVREGYEQYV. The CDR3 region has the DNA TGTGCCAGCAGCTCTGTCAGGGAAGGCTACGAGCAGTACGTC.

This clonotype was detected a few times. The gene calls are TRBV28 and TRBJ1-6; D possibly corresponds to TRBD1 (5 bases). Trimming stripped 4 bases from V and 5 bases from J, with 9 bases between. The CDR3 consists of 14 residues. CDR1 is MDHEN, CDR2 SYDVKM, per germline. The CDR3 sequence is CASSSGDHNSPLHF. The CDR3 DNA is TGTGCCAGCAGTTCCGGGGACCATAATTCACCCCTCCACTTT. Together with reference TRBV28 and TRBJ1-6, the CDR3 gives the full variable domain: DVKVTQSSRYLVKRTGEKVFLECVQDMDHENMFWYRQDPGLGLRLIYFSYDVKMKEKGDIPEGYSVSREKKERFSLILESASTNQTSMYLCASSSGDHNSPLHFGNGTRLTVT.

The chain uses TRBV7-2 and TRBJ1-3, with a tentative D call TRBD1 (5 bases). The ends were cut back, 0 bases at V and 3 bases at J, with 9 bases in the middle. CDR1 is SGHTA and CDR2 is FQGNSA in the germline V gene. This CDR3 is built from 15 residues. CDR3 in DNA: TGTGCCAGCAGCTTAGCGGTGGGGGTTGGAAACACCATATATTTT. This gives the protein CASSLAVGVGNTIYF.

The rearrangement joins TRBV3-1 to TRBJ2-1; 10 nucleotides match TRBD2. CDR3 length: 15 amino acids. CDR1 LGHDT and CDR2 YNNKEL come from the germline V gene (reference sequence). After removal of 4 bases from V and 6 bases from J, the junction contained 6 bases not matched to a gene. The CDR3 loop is CASSPGLALANEQFF. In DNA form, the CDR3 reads TGTGCCAGCAGCCCGGGACTAGCGCTAGCCAATGAGCAGTTCTTC.

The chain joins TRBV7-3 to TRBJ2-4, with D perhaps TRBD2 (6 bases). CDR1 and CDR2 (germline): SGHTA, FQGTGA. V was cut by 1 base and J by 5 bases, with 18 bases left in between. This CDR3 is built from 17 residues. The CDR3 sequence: CASSLKRAASGENIQYF. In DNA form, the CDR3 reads TGTGCCAGCAGCTTAAAGCGGGCAGCCTCAGGTGAAAACATTCAGTACTTC. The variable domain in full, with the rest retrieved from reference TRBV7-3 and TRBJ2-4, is GAGVSQTPSNKVTEKGKYVELRCDPISGHTALYWYRQSLGQGPEFLIYFQGTGAADDSGLPNDRFFAVRPEGSVSTLKIQRTERGDSAVYLCASSLKRAASGENIQYFGAGTRLSVL.

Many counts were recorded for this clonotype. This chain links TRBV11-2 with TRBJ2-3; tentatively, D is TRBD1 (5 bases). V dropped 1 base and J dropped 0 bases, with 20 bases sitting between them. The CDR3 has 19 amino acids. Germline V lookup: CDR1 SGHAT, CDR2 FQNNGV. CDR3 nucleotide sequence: TGTGCCAGCAGCTTAGTGGGGCAATTCCGAAGTAAGAGCACAGATACGCAGTATTTT. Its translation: CASSLVGQFRSKSTDTQYF.

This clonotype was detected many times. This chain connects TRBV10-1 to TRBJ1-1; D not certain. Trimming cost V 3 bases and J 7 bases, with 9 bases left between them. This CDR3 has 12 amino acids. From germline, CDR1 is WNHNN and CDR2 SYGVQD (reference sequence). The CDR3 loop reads CASSDGPIEAFF. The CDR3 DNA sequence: TGCGCCAGCAGTGATGGGCCGATTGAAGCTTTCTTT.

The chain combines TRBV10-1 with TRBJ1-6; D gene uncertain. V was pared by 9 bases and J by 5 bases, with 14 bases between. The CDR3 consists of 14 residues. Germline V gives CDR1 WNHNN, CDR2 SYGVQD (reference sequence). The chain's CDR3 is CASSAAGNNSPLHF. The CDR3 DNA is TGCGCCAGTTCCGCCGCGGGGAATAATTCACCCCTCCACTTT.

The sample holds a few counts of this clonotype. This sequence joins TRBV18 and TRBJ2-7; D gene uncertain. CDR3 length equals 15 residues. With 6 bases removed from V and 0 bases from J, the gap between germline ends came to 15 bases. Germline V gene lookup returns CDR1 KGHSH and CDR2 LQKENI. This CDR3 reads CASSQGSGPSYEQYF. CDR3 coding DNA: TGTGCCAGCTCTCAAGGCTCCGGGCCCTCCTACGAGCAGTACTTC.

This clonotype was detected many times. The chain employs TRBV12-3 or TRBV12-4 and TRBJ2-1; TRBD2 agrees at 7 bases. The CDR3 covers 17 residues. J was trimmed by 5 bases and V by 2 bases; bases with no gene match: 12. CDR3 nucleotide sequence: TGTGCCAGCAGTTTATTGGGTGGCGGGAGACTGAACAATGAGCAGTTCTTC. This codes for CASSLLGGGRLNNEQFF.

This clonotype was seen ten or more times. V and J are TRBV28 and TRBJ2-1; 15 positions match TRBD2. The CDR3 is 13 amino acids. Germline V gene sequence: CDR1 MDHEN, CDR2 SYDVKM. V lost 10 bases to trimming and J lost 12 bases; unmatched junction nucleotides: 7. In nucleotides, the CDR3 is TGTGCCACCGGACTAGCGGGAGGGCCTTGGCAGTTCTTC. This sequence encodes CATGLAGGPWQFF.

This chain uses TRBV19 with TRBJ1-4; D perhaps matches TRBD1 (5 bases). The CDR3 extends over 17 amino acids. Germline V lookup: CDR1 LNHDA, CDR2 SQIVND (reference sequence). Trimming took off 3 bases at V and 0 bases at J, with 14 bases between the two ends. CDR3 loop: CASSIASGTTTNEKLFF. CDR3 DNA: TGTGCCAGTAGTATCGCCAGTGGGACCACAACTAATGAAAAACTGTTTTTT. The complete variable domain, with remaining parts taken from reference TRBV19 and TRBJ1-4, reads DGGITQSPKYLFRKEGQNVTLSCEQNLNHDAMYWYRQDPGQGLRLIYYSQIVNDFQKGDIAEGYSVSREKKESFPLTVTSAQKNPTAFYLCASSIASGTTTNEKLFFGSGTQLSVL.

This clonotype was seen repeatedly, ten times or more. Here the CDR3 DNA reads TGTGCCACCAGTGATTTGCAGGGGGGTAGCGCGGCCTACAATGAGCAGTTCTTC. Residues: CATSDLQGGSAAYNEQFF. The genes are TRBV24-1 and TRBJ2-1, with D possibly TRBD1 on 7 matching bases. This CDR3 has 18 amino acids. V lost 0 bases and J lost 2, with 16 bases in between. Germline CDR1 and CDR2: KGHDR and SFDVKD.

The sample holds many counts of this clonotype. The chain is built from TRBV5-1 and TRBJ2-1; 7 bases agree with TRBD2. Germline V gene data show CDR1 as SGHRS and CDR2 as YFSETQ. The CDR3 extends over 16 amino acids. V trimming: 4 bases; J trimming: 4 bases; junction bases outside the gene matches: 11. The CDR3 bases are TGCGCCAGCAGCGGAACACCGACTAGCCGATACAATGAGCAGTTCTTC. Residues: CASSGTPTSRYNEQFF.

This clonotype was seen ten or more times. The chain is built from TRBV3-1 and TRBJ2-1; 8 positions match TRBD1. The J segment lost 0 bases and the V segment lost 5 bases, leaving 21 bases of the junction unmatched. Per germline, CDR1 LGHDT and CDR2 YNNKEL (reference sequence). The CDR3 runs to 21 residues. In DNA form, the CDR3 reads TGTGCCAGCAGCTATATAATAACCGGGACAGGTCCTATAAGCTCCTACAATGAGCAGTTCTTC. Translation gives CASSYIITGTGPISSYNEQFF.

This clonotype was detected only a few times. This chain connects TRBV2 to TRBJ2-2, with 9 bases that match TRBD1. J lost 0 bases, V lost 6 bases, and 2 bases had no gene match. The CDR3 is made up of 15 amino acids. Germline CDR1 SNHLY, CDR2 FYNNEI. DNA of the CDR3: TGTGCCAGCAGGAGACAGGGGGCGAACACCGGGGAGCTGTTTTTT. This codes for CASRRQGANTGELFF.

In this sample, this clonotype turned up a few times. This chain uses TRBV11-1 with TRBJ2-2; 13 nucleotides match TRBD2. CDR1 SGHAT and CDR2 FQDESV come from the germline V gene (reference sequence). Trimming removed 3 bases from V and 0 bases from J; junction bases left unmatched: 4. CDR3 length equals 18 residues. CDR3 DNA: TGTGCCAGCAGCTTCCCGACTAGCGGGGGGCCGAACACCGGGGAGCTGTTTTTT. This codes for CASSFPTSGGPNTGELFF.